The entry that follows covers one TCR beta chain sequence. Its antigen remains unidentified. These data originate in a study of cytotoxic CD8 clonotypes in ibrutinib-treated CLL. Study-wide background: The average sample held about 260,000 productive templates and more than 80,000 productive rearrangements.

Study conclusions and caveats: Contraction or stability on treatment characterized the public clonotypes, which were uncommon. A rise in clonality was seen at ibrutinib response, and a fall back toward baseline was seen at progression.

The CDR3 has 12 residues. Germline V gene sequence: CDR1 SGDLS, CDR2 YYNGEE. Deletions cut 1 base from V and 10 bases from J, with 11 bases between. Here immunoSEQ multiplex PCR was the method, and the copy in TCRdb shows in-frame clones only, minus some. The sample lists 200,000 to 250,000 clones, over 65% occurring once. The origin of this receptor is a human donor with chronic lymphocytic leukemia. Sequenced here: PBMCs, sampled after 12 months of ibrutinib treatment. This chain uses TRBV9 with TRBJ1-1; D perhaps matches TRBD1 (5 bases). The CDR3 is CASSVIKGRAFF. In DNA, the CDR3 is TGTGCCAGCAGCGTAATAAAGGGGAGAGCTTTCTTT.